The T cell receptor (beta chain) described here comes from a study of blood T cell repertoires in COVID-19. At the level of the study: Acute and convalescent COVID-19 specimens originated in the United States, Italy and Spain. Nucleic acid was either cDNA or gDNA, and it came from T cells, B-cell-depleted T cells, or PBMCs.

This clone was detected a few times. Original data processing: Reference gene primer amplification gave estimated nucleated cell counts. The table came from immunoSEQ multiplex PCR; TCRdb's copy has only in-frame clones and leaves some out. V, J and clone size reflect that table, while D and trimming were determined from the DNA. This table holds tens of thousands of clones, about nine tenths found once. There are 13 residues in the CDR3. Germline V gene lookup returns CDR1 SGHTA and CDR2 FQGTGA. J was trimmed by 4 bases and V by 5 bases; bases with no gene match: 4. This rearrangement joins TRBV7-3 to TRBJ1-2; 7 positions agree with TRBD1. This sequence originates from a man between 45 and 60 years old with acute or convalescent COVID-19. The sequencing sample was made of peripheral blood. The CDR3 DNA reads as TGTGCCAGCAGCGCTCAGGGGGGCTATGGCTACACCTTC. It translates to CASSAQGGYGYTF.